These T cell receptor beta chains were read from a single sample in a study of CD8+ T cells in alopecia areata. Assay used: immunoSEQ multiplex PCR; TCRdb lists only in-frame clones, some missing. The sample includes approximately 200,000 clones, approximately 47% seen only once; the top ten take about 2.4%. Source: CD4+ T cells sorted from blood, taken at approximately week 36, from a patient treated with tofacitinib. These receptors were obtained from a human donor with alopecia areata. CDR3s include the opening cysteine and the closing phenylalanine or tryptophan. A D gene is named only where the DNA matches it firmly. Clone size is given for some rows only: seen once, a few or many times, or a class if the clone is expanded.

j_call clone_size v_call cdr3_length d_call cdr3_aa cdr3_nt
TRBJ1-4 few TRBV29-1 14 NA CSVESAGENEKLFF TGCAGCGTTGAAAGTGCGGGAGAGAATGAAAAACTGTTTTTT
TRBJ1-1 few TRBV25-1 14 TRBD1 CASSPHGDRGLAFF TGTGCCAGCAGTCCCCATGGGGACAGGGGGCTCGCTTTCTTT
TRBJ2-7 NA TRBV6-1 15 NA CASRGDGMGVYEQYF TGTGCCAGCAGAGGCGACGGAATGGGGGTCTACGAGCAGTACTTC
TRBJ2-3 NA TRBV6-6 15 NA CASSYPWTGADTQYF TGTGCCAGCAGTTACCCCTGGACGGGGGCAGATACGCAGTATTTT
TRBJ1-1 NA TRBV7-9 13 NA CASSLLQNTEAFF TGTGCCAGCAGCTTATTGCAGAACACTGAAGCTTTCTTT
TRBJ2-2 NA TRBV7-8 12 NA CASSLAAGELFF TGTGCCAGCAGCTTAGCGGCCGGGGAGCTGTTTTTT
TRBJ2-3 NA TRBV25-1 17 TRBD2 CASSESGSGIAGTTQYF TGTGCCAGCAGTGAATCGGGTTCGGGGATAGCGGGAACTACGCAGTATTTT
TRBJ2-7 once TRBV5-1 15 NA CASSLEFSGMSEQYF TGCGCCAGCAGCTTGGAATTTAGCGGCATGTCTGAGCAGTACTTC
TRBJ1-3 NA TRBV27 16 NA CASSSSPTGKGNTIYF TGTGCCAGCAGTTCGTCCCCTACAGGGAAAGGAAACACCATATATTTT
TRBJ2-1 few TRBV5-4 16 TRBD2 CASSFTSGISYNEQFF TGTGCCAGCAGCTTCACTAGCGGCATCTCCTACAATGAGCAGTTCTTC
TRBJ2-7 NA TRBV5-1 14 NA CASSLGPGDYEQYF TGCGCCAGCAGCCTGGGACCAGGAGACTACGAGCAGTACTTC
TRBJ2-3 NA TRBV10-3 14 TRBD1 CATSGTGSTDTQYF TGTGCCACGTCCGGGACAGGGAGCACAGATACGCAGTATTTT
TRBJ1-1 few TRBV28 15 NA CASSPPTGLNTEAFF TGTGCCAGCAGTCCGCCCACGGGGTTGAACACTGAAGCTTTCTTT
TRBJ1-4 NA TRBV30 13 NA CAFSGVLNEKLFF TGTGCCTTCTCGGGGGTACTTAATGAAAAACTGTTTTTT
TRBJ2-7 few TRBV30 11 NA CAWRTGYEQYF TGTGCCTGGAGAACGGGCTACGAGCAGTACTTC
TRBJ2-5 few TRBV29-1 14 TRBD2 CSAGLTSGSETQYF TGCAGCGCCGGATTGACTAGCGGGAGTGAGACCCAGTACTTC
TRBJ2-7 NA TRBV7-9 14 NA CASSPLEGLGEQYF TGTGCCAGCAGCCCCCTCGAGGGCTTGGGCGAGCAGTACTTC
TRBJ2-7 NA TRBV7-2 14 TRBD2 CASSSYSGRGEQYF TGTGCCAGCAGCTCGTATAGCGGGAGAGGCGAGCAGTACTTC
TRBJ2-7 NA TRBV18 14 TRBD1 CASSPFGQGPEQYF TGTGCCAGCTCACCTTTTGGACAGGGGCCAGAGCAGTACTTC
TRBJ2-3 NA TRBV6-6 13 NA CASNRGGPDTQYF TGTGCCAGCAACAGAGGAGGTCCGGATACGCAGTATTTT
TRBJ1-2 many TRBV7-2 12 NA CASSLTTGGYTF TGTGCCAGCAGCTTGACGACAGGCGGCTACACCTTC
TRBJ1-2 NA TRBV7-2 13 NA CASRTGSSYGYTF TGTGCCAGCAGAACAGGGTCCTCCTATGGCTACACCTTC
TRBJ1-2 NA TRBV4-3 13 TRBD1 CASSQTGVGGYTF TGCGCCAGCAGCCAGACAGGGGTCGGGGGCTACACCTTC
TRBJ2-1 few TRBV5-1 14 TRBD2 CASSELAGTNEQFF TGCGCCAGCAGCGAACTAGCGGGGACGAATGAGCAGTTCTTC
TRBJ2-7 NA TRBV13 13 NA CASSSQRYGEQYF TGTGCCAGCAGCTCCCAGAGGTACGGAGAGCAGTACTTC
TRBJ2-7 few TRBV14 12 NA CASSLMRYEQYF TGTGCCAGCAGCCTTATGAGGTACGAGCAGTACTTC
TRBJ2-3 many TRBV29-1 14 NA CSVRPHPEADTQYF TGCAGCGTTAGACCGCACCCAGAAGCAGATACGCAGTATTTT
TRBJ1-1 NA TRBV29-1 19 TRBD1 CSAKRDRSMLTGGGTEAFF TGCAGCGCAAAACGTGATCGATCTATGTTAACAGGGGGTGGGACTGAAGCTTTCTTT
TRBJ2-7 few TRBV6-6 11 NA CASTTGYEQYF TGTGCCAGCACCACAGGGTACGAGCAGTACTTC
TRBJ1-2 NA TRBV6-5 13 NA CASIQGGGDGYTF TGTGCCAGCATTCAAGGGGGTGGGGATGGCTACACCTTC
TRBJ1-2 once TRBV2 16 TRBD1 CASSHSGTGGSYGYTF TGTGCCAGCAGCCACTCTGGTACAGGGGGCTCCTATGGCTACACCTTC
TRBJ1-3 few TRBV29-1 13 NA CSGTTQGGNTIYF TGCAGCGGGACCACGCAGGGCGGAAACACCATATATTTT
TRBJ2-7 NA TRBV28 15 NA CASTPVSPSDHEQYF TGTGCCAGCACCCCCGTTTCTCCGAGCGACCACGAGCAGTACTTC
TRBJ2-4 NA TRBV6-5 14 TRBD1 CASSSRTGKNIQYF TGTGCCAGCAGTAGCCGGACAGGGAAAAACATTCAGTACTTC
TRBJ1-2 NA TRBV28 13 NA CASSLLGNYGYTF TGTGCCAGCAGTTTACTGGGGAACTATGGCTACACCTTC
TRBJ2-5 few TRBV28 14 TRBD2 CASKTGGAGETQYF TGTGCCAGCAAGACGGGGGGAGCTGGAGAGACCCAGTACTTC
TRBJ2-2 few TRBV2 13 TRBD2 CASAGDGTGELFF TGTGCCAGCGCGGGAGACGGCACCGGGGAGCTGTTTTTT
TRBJ2-5 NA TRBV7-9 13 NA CASTKSQQETQYF TGTGCCAGCACAAAGAGCCAGCAAGAGACCCAGTACTTC
TRBJ1-2 NA TRBV9 13 NA CASSPIINYGYTF TGTGCCAGCAGCCCCATCATTAACTATGGCTACACCTTC
TRBJ2-1 NA TRBV9 19 TRBD2 CASSVAGGLAGLVYNEQFF TGTGCCAGCAGCGTAGCTGGGGGACTAGCGGGACTTGTCTACAATGAGCAGTTCTTC
TRBJ2-3 NA TRBV29-1 13 TRBD2 CSVTSGPTDTQYF TGCAGCGTGACTAGCGGGCCGACAGATACGCAGTATTTT
TRBJ1-2 NA TRBV9 15 TRBD1 CASSGGQGPRGGYTF TGTGCCAGCAGCGGGGGACAGGGGCCTCGTGGTGGCTACACCTTC
TRBJ1-1 few TRBV30 12 NA CAWGGTSAEAFF TGTGCCTGGGGAGGGACAAGCGCTGAAGCTTTCTTT
TRBJ1-4 NA TRBV7-9 15 NA CASSPIGTSNEKLFF TGTGCCAGCAGCCCTATCGGGACATCAAATGAAAAACTGTTTTTT
TRBJ2-5 few TRBV23-1 17 NA CASSQASSPTFWETQYF TGCGCCAGCAGTCAAGCCTCGAGTCCGACCTTTTGGGAGACCCAGTACTTC
TRBJ1-2 NA TRBV28 13 NA CASSIGTFGGYTF TGTGCCAGCAGCATAGGGACATTTGGAGGCTACACCTTC
TRBJ2-7 NA TRBV2 13 NA CASSPPGHYEQYF TGTGCCAGCAGTCCCCCGGGTCATTACGAGCAGTACTTC
TRBJ1-5 few TRBV5-1 15 NA CASSLDGVGNQPQHF TGCGCCAGCAGCTTGGATGGGGTGGGCAATCAGCCCCAGCATTTT
TRBJ1-1 NA TRBV25-1 16 TRBD1 CASRSPRGQQDTEAFF TGTGCCAGCAGGTCCCCTAGGGGACAGCAAGACACTGAAGCTTTCTTT
TRBJ2-1 NA TRBV30 15 TRBD2 CAWSGRLAGDNEQFF TGTGCCTGGAGTGGTCGCCTAGCGGGAGACAATGAGCAGTTCTTC